This T cell receptor beta chain was captured by sequencing in a study of Ad26.COV2.S vaccination and SARS-CoV-2 variants. About the study: The COV1001 Ad26.COV2.S trial arm included the donor. Notes on the study in general: The placebo group had lower spike-specific TCR breadth than the vaccine recipients did. It was reported that spike-specific CD8+ and CD4+ T cell responses were substantially broad after vaccination.

Between the trimmed V and J ends, which lost 3 bases and 6 bases, there was a span of 11 bases. The CDR3 length is 13 residues. CDR1 and CDR2 (germline): MNHEY, SMNVEV (reference sequence). Method: immunoSEQ multiplex PCR; TCRdb's copy keeps in-frame clones and lacks some. The sample has 350,000 to 550,000 clones, about 88% seen once. With regard to this clone: The antigen is unknown.

The treatment denotes: around 19 received Ad26.COV2.S at low or high dose, single or two shots; a few received placebo; per-sample allocation not given. Day 63 after the first injection of vaccine or placebo was the sampling time. Boston provided a donor who was an adult aged 18-55 years. Sequenced here: peripheral blood, sampled in a trial of Ad26.COV2.S vaccine versus placebo. This sequence joins TRBV27 and TRBJ1-1; D unclear. This receptor was obtained from a person between 18 and 65 years old who received the Ad26.COV2.S COVID-19 vaccine or a placebo. The CDR3: CASSFRVSAEAFF. DNA of the CDR3: TGTGCCAGCAGTTTCCGGGTCTCGGCTGAAGCTTTCTTT.